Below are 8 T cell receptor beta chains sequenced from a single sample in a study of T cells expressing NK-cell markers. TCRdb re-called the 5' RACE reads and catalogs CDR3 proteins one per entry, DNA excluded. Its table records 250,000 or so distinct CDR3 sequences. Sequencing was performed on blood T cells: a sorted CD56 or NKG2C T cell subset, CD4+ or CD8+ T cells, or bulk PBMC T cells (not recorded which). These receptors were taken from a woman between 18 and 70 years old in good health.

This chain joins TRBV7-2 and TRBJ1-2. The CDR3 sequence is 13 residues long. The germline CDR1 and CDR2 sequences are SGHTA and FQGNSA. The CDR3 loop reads CASSFPELYGYTF.

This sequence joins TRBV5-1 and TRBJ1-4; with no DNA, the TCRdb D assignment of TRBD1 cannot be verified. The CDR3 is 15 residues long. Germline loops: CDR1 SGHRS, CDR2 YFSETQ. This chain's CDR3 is CASSLSGTVNEKLFF.

CDR3 in amino acids: CSARASGRLEQYF. The rearrangement links TRBV20-1 to TRBJ2-7; the D call of TRBD2 rests on TCRdb alone, since no DNA is present to check it. There are 13 residues in the CDR3. Germline lookup yields CDR1 DFQATT and CDR2 SNEGSKA (reference sequence).

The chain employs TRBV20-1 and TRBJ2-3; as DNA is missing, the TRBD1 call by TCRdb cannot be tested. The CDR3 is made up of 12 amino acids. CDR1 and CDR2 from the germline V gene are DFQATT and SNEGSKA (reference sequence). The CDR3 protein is CSAGTRLGTSYF.

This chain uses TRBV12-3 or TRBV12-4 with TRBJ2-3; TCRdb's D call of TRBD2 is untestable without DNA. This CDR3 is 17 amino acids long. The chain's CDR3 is CASSPRFRGGAVDTQYF.

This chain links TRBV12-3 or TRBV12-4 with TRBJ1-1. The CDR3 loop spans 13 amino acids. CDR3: CASSLGVWTEAFF.

CDR3: CASSSPTNEKLFF. The chain employs TRBV7-6 and TRBJ1-4. CDR1 SGHVS and CDR2 FNYEAQ come from the germline V gene. This CDR3 comprises 13 residues.

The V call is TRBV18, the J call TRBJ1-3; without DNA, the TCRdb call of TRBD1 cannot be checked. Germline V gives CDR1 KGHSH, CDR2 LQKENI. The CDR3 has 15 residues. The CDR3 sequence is CASSPGRISGNTIYF.